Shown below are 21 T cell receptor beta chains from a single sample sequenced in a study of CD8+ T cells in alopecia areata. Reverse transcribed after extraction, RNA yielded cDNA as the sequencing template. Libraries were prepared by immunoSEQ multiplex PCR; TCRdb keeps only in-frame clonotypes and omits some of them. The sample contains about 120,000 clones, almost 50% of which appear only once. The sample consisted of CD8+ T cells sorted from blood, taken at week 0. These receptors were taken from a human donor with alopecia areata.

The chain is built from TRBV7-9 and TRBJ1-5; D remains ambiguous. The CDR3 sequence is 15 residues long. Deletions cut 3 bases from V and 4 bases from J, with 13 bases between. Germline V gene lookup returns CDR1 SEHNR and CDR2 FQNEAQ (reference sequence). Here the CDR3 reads CASSFGHSINQPQHF. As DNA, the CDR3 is TGTGCCAGCAGCTTTGGCCACTCGATAAATCAGCCCCAGCATTTT.

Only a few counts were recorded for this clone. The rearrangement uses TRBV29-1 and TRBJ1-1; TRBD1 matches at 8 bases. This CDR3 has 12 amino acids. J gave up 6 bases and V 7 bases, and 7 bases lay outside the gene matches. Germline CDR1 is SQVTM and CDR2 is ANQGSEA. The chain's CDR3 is CSGQGAYAEAFF. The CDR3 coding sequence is TGCAGCGGTCAGGGGGCCTACGCTGAAGCTTTCTTT.

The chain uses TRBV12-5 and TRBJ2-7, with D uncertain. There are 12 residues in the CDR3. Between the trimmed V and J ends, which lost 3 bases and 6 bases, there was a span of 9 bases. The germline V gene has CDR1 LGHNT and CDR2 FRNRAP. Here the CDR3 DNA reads TGTGCTAGTGGTTTTCTGATCGGCGAGCAGTACTTC. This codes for CASGFLIGEQYF. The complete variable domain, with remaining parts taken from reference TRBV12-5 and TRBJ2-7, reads DARVTQTPRHKVTEMGQEVTMRCQPILGHNTVFWYRQTMMQGLELLAYFRNRAPLDDSGMPKDRFSAEMPDATLATLKIQPSEPRDSAVYFCASGFLIGEQYFGPGTRLTVT.

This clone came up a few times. This chain's CDR3 is CASSEDTYSEETQYF. CDR3 sequence (DNA): TGTGCCAGCAGTGAAGATACGTACAGTGAAGAGACCCAGTACTTC. This chain connects TRBV2 to TRBJ2-5; D gene uncertain. This CDR3 spans 15 amino acids. Germline lookup yields CDR1 SNHLY and CDR2 FYNNEI. V lost 1 base and J 3 bases, leaving 12 bases between the germline ends. The variable domain in full, completed from reference TRBV2 and TRBJ2-5, reads EPEVTQTPSHQVTQMGQEVILRCVPISNHLYFYWYRQILGQKVEFLVSFYNNEISEKSEIFDDQFSVERPDGSNFTLKIRSTKLEDSAMYFCASSEDTYSEETQYFGPGTRLLVL.

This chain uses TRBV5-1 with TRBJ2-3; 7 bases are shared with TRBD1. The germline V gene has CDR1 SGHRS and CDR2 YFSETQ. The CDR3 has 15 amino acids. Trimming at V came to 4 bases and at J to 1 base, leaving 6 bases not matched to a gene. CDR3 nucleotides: TGCGCCAGCAGCGCTCGACAGGGTCGCACAGATACGCAGTATTTT. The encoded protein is CASSARQGRTDTQYF.

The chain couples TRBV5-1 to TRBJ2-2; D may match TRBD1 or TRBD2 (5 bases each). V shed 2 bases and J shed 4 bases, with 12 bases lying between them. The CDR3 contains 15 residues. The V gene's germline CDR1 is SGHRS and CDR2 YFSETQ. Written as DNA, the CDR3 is TGCGCCAGCAGCTTAAGAGGGGCGGTCACCGGGGAGCTGTTTTTT. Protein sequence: CASSLRGAVTGELFF.

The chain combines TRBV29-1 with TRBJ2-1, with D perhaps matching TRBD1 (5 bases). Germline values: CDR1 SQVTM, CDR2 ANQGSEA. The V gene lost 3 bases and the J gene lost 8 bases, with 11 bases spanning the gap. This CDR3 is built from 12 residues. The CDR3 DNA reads TGCAGCGTTGAGAAAGGGGTGGATGAGCAGTTCTTC. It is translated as CSVEKGVDEQFF.

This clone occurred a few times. CDR3 coding DNA: TGTGCCAGCAGTCCCCGGACTAGCTGGGAAGAGACCCAGTACTTC. Translating gives CASSPRTSWEETQYF. The rearrangement uses TRBV7-8 and TRBJ2-5; 8 bases agree with TRBD2. Losses at the gene ends were 6 bases for V and 3 bases for J; bases not matched to a gene: 9. The V gene's germline CDR1 is SGHVS and CDR2 FQNEAQ. The CDR3 has 15 residues. Supplemented by reference TRBV7-8 and TRBJ2-5, the full variable domain reads GAGVSQSPRYKVAKRGQDVALRCDPISGHVSLFWYQQALGQGPEFLTYFQNEAQLDKSGLPSDRFFAERPEGSVSTLKIQRTQQEDSAVYLCASSPRTSWEETQYFGPGTRLLVL.

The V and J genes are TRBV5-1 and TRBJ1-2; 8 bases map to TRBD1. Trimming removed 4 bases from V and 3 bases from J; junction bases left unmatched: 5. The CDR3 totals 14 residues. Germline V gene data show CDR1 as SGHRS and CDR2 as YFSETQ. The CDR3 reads CASSPQGGDYGYTF. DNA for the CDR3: TGCGCCAGCAGCCCACAGGGGGGCGACTATGGCTACACCTTC.

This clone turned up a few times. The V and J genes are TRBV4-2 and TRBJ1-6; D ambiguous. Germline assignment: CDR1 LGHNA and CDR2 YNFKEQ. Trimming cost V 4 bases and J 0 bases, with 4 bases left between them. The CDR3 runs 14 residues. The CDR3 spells CASSLNSYNSPLHF. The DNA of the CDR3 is TGTGCCAGCAGCCTGAACTCCTATAATTCACCCCTCCACTTT.

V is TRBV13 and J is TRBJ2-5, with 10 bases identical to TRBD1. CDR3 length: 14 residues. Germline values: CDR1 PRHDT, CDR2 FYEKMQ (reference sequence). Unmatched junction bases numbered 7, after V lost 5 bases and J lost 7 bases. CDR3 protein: CASSDSDRGWTQYF. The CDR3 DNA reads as TGTGCCAGCAGCGACTCGGACAGGGGGTGGACCCAGTACTTC.

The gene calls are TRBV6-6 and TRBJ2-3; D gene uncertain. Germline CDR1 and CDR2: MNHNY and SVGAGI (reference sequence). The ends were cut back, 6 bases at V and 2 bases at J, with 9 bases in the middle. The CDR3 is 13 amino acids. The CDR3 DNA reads TGTGCCAGCAGCCCATCTACCACAGATACGCAGTATTTT. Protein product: CASSPSTTDTQYF.

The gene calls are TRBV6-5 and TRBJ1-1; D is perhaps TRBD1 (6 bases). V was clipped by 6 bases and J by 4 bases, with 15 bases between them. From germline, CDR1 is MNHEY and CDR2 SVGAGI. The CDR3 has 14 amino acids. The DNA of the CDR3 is TGTGCCAGCAGGTTCAGGGAGGGGGTCACTGAAGCTTTCTTT. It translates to CASRFREGVTEAFF.

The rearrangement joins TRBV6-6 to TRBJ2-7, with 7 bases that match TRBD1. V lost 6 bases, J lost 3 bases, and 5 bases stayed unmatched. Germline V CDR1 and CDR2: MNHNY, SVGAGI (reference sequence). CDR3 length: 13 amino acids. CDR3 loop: CASRTGMGYEQYF. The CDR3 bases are TGTGCCAGCAGGACAGGGATGGGCTACGAGCAGTACTTC.

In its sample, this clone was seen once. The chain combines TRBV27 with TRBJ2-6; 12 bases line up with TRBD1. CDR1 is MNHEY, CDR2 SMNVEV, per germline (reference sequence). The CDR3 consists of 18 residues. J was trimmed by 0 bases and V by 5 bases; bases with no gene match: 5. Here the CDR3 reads CASSPGTGGNSGANVLTF. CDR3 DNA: TGTGCCAGCAGTCCTGGGACAGGGGGCAACTCTGGGGCCAACGTCCTGACTTTC. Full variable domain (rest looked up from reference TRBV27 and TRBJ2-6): EAQVTQNPRYLITVTGKKLTVTCSQNMNHEYMSWYRQDPGLGLRQIYYSMNVEVTDKGDVPEGYKVSRKEKRNFPLILESPSPNQTSLYFCASSPGTGGNSGANVLTFGAGSRLTVL.

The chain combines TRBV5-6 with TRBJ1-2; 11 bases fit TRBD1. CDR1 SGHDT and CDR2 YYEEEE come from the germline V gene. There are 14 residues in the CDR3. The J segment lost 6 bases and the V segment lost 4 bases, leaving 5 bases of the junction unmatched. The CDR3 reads CASSPDRGLHGYTF. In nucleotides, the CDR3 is TGTGCCAGCAGCCCGGACAGGGGGCTTCATGGCTACACCTTC.

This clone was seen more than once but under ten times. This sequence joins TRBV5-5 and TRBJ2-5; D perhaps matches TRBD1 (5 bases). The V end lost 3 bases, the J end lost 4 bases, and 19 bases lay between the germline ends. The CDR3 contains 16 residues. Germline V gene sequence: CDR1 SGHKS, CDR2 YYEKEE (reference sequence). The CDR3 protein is CASSSPEGVSGETQYF. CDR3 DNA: TGTGCCAGCAGCTCCCCGGAAGGGGTTAGTGGAGAGACCCAGTACTTC.

This CDR3 reads CAWSIGVDGVMGAFF. In DNA, the CDR3 is TGTGCCTGGAGCATCGGGGTTGATGGGGTTATGGGAGCTTTCTTT. The rearrangement joins TRBV30 to TRBJ1-1; D unresolved. The CDR3 loop spans 15 amino acids. Deletions cut 3 bases from V and 10 bases from J, with 24 bases between. Germline V lookup: CDR1 GTSNPN, CDR2 SVGIG (reference sequence).

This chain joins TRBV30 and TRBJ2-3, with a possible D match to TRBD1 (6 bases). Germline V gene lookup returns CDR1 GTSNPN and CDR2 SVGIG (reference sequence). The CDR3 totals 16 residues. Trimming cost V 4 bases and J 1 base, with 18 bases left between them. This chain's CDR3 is CAWTSTGVGGTDTQYF. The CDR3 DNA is TGTGCCTGGACGTCGACAGGTGTCGGAGGCACAGATACGCAGTATTTT.

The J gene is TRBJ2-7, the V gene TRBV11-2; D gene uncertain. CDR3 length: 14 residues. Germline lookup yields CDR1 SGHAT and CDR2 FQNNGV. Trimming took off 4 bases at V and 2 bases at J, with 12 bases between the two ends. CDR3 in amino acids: CASSSGPNPYEQYF. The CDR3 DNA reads TGTGCCAGCAGCTCCGGCCCTAACCCCTACGAGCAGTACTTC.

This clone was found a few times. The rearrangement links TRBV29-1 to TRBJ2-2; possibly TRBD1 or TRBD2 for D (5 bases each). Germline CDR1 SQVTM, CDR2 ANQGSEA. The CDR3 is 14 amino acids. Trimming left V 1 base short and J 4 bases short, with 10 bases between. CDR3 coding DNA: TGCAGCGTTGAAGCGGGGCTTGTCACCGGGGAGCTGTTTTTT. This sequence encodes CSVEAGLVTGELFF.